This TCR beta chain was captured by sequencing in a study of metastatic and nonmetastatic thyroid tumors (dated by TCRdb to the early 2020s). For context, the study as a whole: The researchers compared repertoires between peripheral blood samples and tumor or nodule tissue samples from patients with malignant or benign thyroid disease. General findings and caveats noted by the study authors: TCR beta diversity was reported as significantly higher in malignant tumors than in benign nodules, in both blood and tumor samples.

None of the patients had been given any treatment before thyroid surgery. Using T-cell receptor beta sequencing, the study looked back at clinical samples from patients collected from about 2011 to 2019. In the case of this clone: Its recognized antigen is unknown. Base qualities are not recorded, but no much larger clone differs from it by a single base.

Its CDR3 holds 15 amino acids, cysteine through phenylalanine. Of the read, only the CDR3 DNA is kept; its 45 bases are in frame from base 1. CDR1 SGHRS and CDR2 YFSETQ are derived from the germline V gene. V is cut by 3 bases and J by 7 bases, and the space between the germline ends is 16 bases. Library generation was performed with PCR. The sequencer was an Illumina HiSeq 4000. High-throughput sequencing was used to profile the CDR3 region of the TCR beta-chain in every patient. For the original study's pipeline: CDR3 differences across clinicopathological groups were used to build a classifier for discriminating distant-metastatic papillary thyroid cancer patients. The Shannon index was used to assess repertoire diversity, and the Morisita-Horn index was used to assess tumor-blood repertoire similarity. TCRdb handled the public reads itself, with Q25 trimming in fastp and clone calling in MiXCR, and kept productive beta chains. TCRdb, not the authors, supplied the V and J calls. The sample contains tens of thousands of clones, under 30% of them found a single time. Under 13% of the sample is in the top ten clones.

Sequenced input: blood. The rearranged chain carries TRBV5-1 and TRBJ2-2; the D segment is perhaps TRBD1 or TRBD2, each sharing 6 matched bases. The TCR originated in a male donor with papillary thyroid cancer or a benign thyroid nodule (not recorded which). Some clones in this sample may be carry-over from other donors' samples. The CDR3 region has the sequence CASSSQGGRVGELFF. The nucleotide sequence is given as TGCGCCAGCAGCTCCCAAGGGGGGCGGGTCGGGGAGCTGTTTTTT.